The 21 T cell receptor beta chains in this list originate from one sample, sequenced in a study of blood T cell repertoires in COVID-19. Clones were sequenced by immunoSEQ multiplex PCR, and TCRdb holds only the in-frame ones, with some missing. Altogether approximately 250,000 clones are present, around 83% being singletons, with the ten largest covering more than 1.5%. The specimen sequenced was peripheral blood. These receptors were obtained from a woman between 40 and 50 years old who had recovered from COVID-19.

Notes on this clone: Other nucleotide sequences in the sample specify the same CDR3. V and J are TRBV28 and TRBJ2-5, with unresolved D. The V gene's germline CDR1 is MDHEN and CDR2 SYDVKM. This CDR3 region has 11 residues. V was shortened by 3 bases and J by 5 bases, with 4 bases between the two germline ends. The CDR3 is CASSFLETQYF. The CDR3, as DNA: TGTGCCAGCAGTTTTCTGGAGACCCAGTACTTC.

This clone was picked up one time. The chain carries TRBV5-1 and TRBJ1-4, with 7 bases fitting TRBD1. The CDR3 is 16 residues long. Trimming removed 2 bases from V and 0 bases from J; junction bases left unmatched: 4. Germline CDR1 is SGHRS and CDR2 is YFSETQ. The CDR3 coding sequence is TGCGCCAGCAGCTTAACAGGGGCTACAACTAATGAAAAACTGTTTTTT. It translates to CASSLTGATTNEKLFF. The full variable domain, its missing parts supplied by reference TRBV5-1 and TRBJ1-4, is KAGVTQTPRYLIKTRGQQVTLSCSPISGHRSVSWYQQTPGQGLQFLFEYFSETQRNKGNFPGRFSGRQFSNSRSEMNVSTLELGDSALYLCASSLTGATTNEKLFFGSGTQLSVL.

The rearrangement links TRBV27 to TRBJ1-1, with 7 nucleotides matching TRBD1. The germline V gene has CDR1 MNHEY and CDR2 SMNVEV (reference sequence). The CDR3 sequence is 16 residues long. J gave up 1 base and V 6 bases, and 11 bases lay outside the gene matches. The CDR3 sequence: CASSRASTGQNTEAFF. The CDR3 DNA follows: TGTGCCAGCAGCCGCGCCTCGACAGGGCAGAACACTGAAGCTTTCTTT.

The sample holds one count of this clone. Other nucleotide sequences in the sample specify the same CDR3. The chain joins TRBV5-1 to TRBJ2-1; D not certain. The germline V gene encodes CDR1 SGHRS and CDR2 YFSETQ. The CDR3 loop spans 16 amino acids. Trimming removed 0 bases from V and 0 bases from J, with 10 bases in between. CDR3 in amino acids: CASSLVAVSSYNEQFF. CDR3 in DNA: TGCGCCAGCAGCTTGGTTGCGGTTAGCTCCTACAATGAGCAGTTCTTC.

This clone occurred once. The chain joins TRBV9 to TRBJ1-2; D may be TRBD1 (6 bases). The V gene's germline CDR1 is SGDLS and CDR2 YYNGEE. Trimming took off 2 bases at V and 2 bases at J, with 13 bases between the two ends. This CDR3 is built from 15 residues. CDR3 bases: TGTGCCAGCAGCGTCACGGGAAGGGGGAACTATGGCTACACCTTC. It translates to CASSVTGRGNYGYTF.

The chain carries TRBV3-1 (or the pseudogene TRBV3-2) and TRBJ2-7; the D is unclear. Germline V CDR1 and CDR2: LGHDT, YNNKEL (reference sequence). Trimming stripped 3 bases from V and 1 base from J, with 7 bases between. The CDR3 runs 13 residues. Here the CDR3 DNA reads TGTGCCAGCAGCCATCTGTTGTCCTACGAGCAGTACTTC. Amino acid sequence: CASSHLLSYEQYF.

V is TRBV5-4 and J is TRBJ2-3; TRBD2 is a possible D gene (5 bases). Germline V CDR1 and CDR2: SGHNT, YYREEE (reference sequence). Trimming pared 1 base from V and 6 bases from J, leaving 9 bases between. This CDR3 contains 13 residues. The CDR3 protein is CASSLSGGDTQYF. CDR3 DNA sequence: TGTGCCAGCAGCTTGAGTGGCGGGGATACGCAGTATTTT.

The rearrangement joins TRBV7-9 to TRBJ1-2, with D unresolved. The V gene's germline CDR1 is SEHNR and CDR2 FQNEAQ (reference sequence). The CDR3 covers 15 residues. Trimming took off 5 bases at V and 1 base at J, with 14 bases between the two ends. In nucleotides, the CDR3 is TGTGCCAGCAGCACGAGGGCGCGGGGTAACTATGGCTACACCTTC. Translated: CASSTRARGNYGYTF.

Only a few counts were recorded for this clone. The rearrangement joins TRBV27 to TRBJ1-5; no clear D. V lost 11 bases, J lost 2 bases, and 19 bases lay in between. In germline, CDR1 is MNHEY, CDR2 SMNVEV (reference sequence). The CDR3 length is 15 residues. CDR3 DNA: TGTGCCTCCAGTGCGGCCCAATGGGGCAATCAGCCCCAGCATTTT. Amino acids: CASSAAQWGNQPQHF.

The chain links TRBV5-5 to TRBJ2-3; D remains unclear. The V end lost 4 bases, the J end lost 3 bases, and 6 bases lay between the germline ends. The V gene's germline CDR1 is SGHKS and CDR2 YYEKEE (reference sequence). This CDR3 comprises 12 residues. The CDR3 sequence is CASSRVTDTQYF. CDR3 nucleotides: TGTGCCAGCAGCCGGGTGACAGATACGCAGTATTTT.

This clone was seen many times. The genes are TRBV19 and TRBJ1-2; no reliable D call. This CDR3 is 12 amino acids long. CDR1 and CDR2 (germline): LNHDA, SQIVND (reference sequence). V was trimmed by 5 bases and J by 5 bases, leaving 9 bases between them. CDR3 DNA: TGTGCCAGTAGTTGGAGGGCGTATGGCTACACCTTC. Its protein is CASSWRAYGYTF.

This rearrangement joins TRBV5-6 to TRBJ1-6, with 7 bases fitting TRBD1. The trim removed 5 bases at V and 5 bases at J, leaving 4 bases unmatched. The germline CDR1 and CDR2 sequences are SGHDT and YYEEEE. This CDR3 contains 14 residues. The CDR3: CASRITGDNSPLHF. The CDR3 bases are TGTGCCAGCAGAATCACAGGGGATAATTCACCCCTCCACTTT.

The chain has TRBV6-5 and TRBJ1-2, with unresolved D. The germline V and J ends were trimmed by 4 bases and 0 bases, with 6 bases remaining between them. CDR1 is MNHEY, CDR2 SVGAGI, per germline. The CDR3 has 13 residues. CDR3 in DNA: TGTGCCAGCAGTTCGTCAGCTAACTATGGCTACACCTTC. Translated: CASSSSANYGYTF.

The chain has TRBV20-1 and TRBJ2-5, with a possible D match to TRBD2 (5 bases). Germline lookup yields CDR1 DFQATT and CDR2 SNEGSKA (reference sequence). V was clipped by 0 bases and J by 7 bases, with 6 bases between them. This CDR3 is built from 11 residues. CDR3 residues: CSARERGTQYF. CDR3 nucleotides: TGCAGTGCTAGAGAACGGGGGACCCAGTACTTC.

The chain is built from TRBV10-1 and TRBJ2-5; 9 bases map to TRBD2. Germline trimming cut 3 bases from V and 4 bases from J; bases unmatched to any gene: 9. CDR1 WNHNN and CDR2 SYGVQD come from the germline V gene (reference sequence). The CDR3 is 16 residues long. This CDR3 is CASSDGSGGLGETQYF. The CDR3 DNA reads as TGCGCCAGCAGTGACGGTAGCGGGGGCCTCGGAGAGACCCAGTACTTC.

The V gene is TRBV9, the J gene TRBJ2-2; D is ambiguous. The germline CDR1 and CDR2 sequences are SGDLS and YYNGEE. This CDR3 spans 13 amino acids. Trimming cost V 6 bases and J 4 bases, with 10 bases left between them. The CDR3 coding sequence is TGTGCCAGCAATCCAGGCTCCACCGGGGAGCTGTTTTTT. Its translation is CASNPGSTGELFF.

The rearrangement uses TRBV2 and TRBJ2-5, with TRBD2 matching 7 bases. V lost 2 bases and J lost 9; bases outside the gene matches: 12. The CDR3 runs 15 residues. Germline values: CDR1 SNHLY, CDR2 FYNNEI. The CDR3 here is CASSELTSVNGAQYF. The CDR3 nucleotides are TGTGCCAGCAGTGAACTTACTAGCGTAAATGGCGCCCAGTACTTC.

The genes are TRBV3-1 (or the pseudogene TRBV3-2) and TRBJ1-2; perhaps TRBD1 as D (6 bases). Per the germline V gene, CDR1 is LGHDT and CDR2 is YNNKEL (reference sequence). The CDR3 loop spans 13 amino acids. The V end lost 5 bases, the J end lost 7 bases, and 14 bases lay between the germline ends. CDR3 amino acids: CASSSLDRSGYTF. Here the CDR3 DNA reads TGTGCCAGCAGCTCTTTAGACAGGTCTGGCTACACCTTC.

The chain recombines TRBV2 with TRBJ2-7, with TRBD1 matching 8 bases. The ends lost 4 bases at V and 4 bases at J; junction bases unmatched: 3. This CDR3 has 13 amino acids. Germline lookup yields CDR1 SNHLY and CDR2 FYNNEI. DNA of the CDR3: TGTGCCAGCAGTGGGGACAGGAGATACGAGCAGTACTTC. Translation: CASSGDRRYEQYF.

V usage is TRBV5-1 and J usage is TRBJ1-1, with TRBD1 as a possible D gene (5 bases). The CDR3 length is 18 residues. V lost 0 bases and J lost 0, with 18 bases in between. Germline V CDR1 and CDR2: SGHRS, YFSETQ. This chain's CDR3 is CASSLARGGSQMNTEAFF. In nucleotides, the CDR3 is TGCGCCAGCAGCTTGGCCCGTGGGGGGTCACAGATGAACACTGAAGCTTTCTTT.

This chain joins TRBV18 and TRBJ1-3, with TRBD1 matching 7 bases. The CDR3 runs 18 residues. Germline assignment: CDR1 KGHSH and CDR2 LQKENI. V was clipped by 2 bases and J by 0 bases; unmatched bases: 10. The CDR3 sequence: CASSPSQGDPSSGNTIYF. The CDR3 bases are TGTGCCAGCTCACCAAGTCAGGGGGACCCAAGCTCTGGAAACACCATATATTTT.